These T cell receptor beta chains were read from a single sample in a study of radiation and T cells in renal cell carcinoma. TCRdb keeps only in-frame clones here, not all; method: immunoSEQ multiplex PCR. Of around 180,000 clones listed, about nine tenths are singletons. The source was blood, collected from a patient whose treatment included radiotherapy and nephrectomy. The receptors were sampled from a woman aged 50 to 60 with renal cell carcinoma. Each CDR3 is given with its conserved first and last residue. The D gene is left open where the match is weak. Clone size is not always given. Where it is, it says once, few, many or a class for expanded clones.

- TRBJ2-2 TRBV29-1 TRBD1 CSVERTGAGELFF TGCAGCGTTGAACGGACAGGGGCCGGGGAGCTGTTTTTT
- TRBJ1-2 TRBV14 TRBD1 CASSPRTGGFYGYTF TGTGCCAGCAGCCCAAGGACAGGGGGTTTCTATGGCTACACCTTC
- TRBJ2-7 TRBV6-1 - CASSEGLPRGEQYF TGTGCCAGCAGTGAGGGTCTCCCAAGAGGCGAGCAGTACTTC
- TRBJ2-7 TRBV7-9 - CASSLGGPSYEQYF TGTGCCAGCAGCCTCGGGGGACCATCCTACGAGCAGTACTTC
- TRBJ1-6 TRBV6-1 - CASSAQGGEVEPLHF TGTGCCAGCAGTGCGCAAGGGGGGGAAGTTGAACCCCTCCACTTT
- TRBJ1-1 TRBV19 - CASTGLLTGNTEAFF TGTGCCAGTACCGGCCTCCTGACAGGGAACACTGAAGCTTTCTTT
- TRBJ2-1 TRBV11-2 - CASSPRALGGGVNYNEQFF TGTGCCAGCAGCCCTCGGGCTCTCGGCGGGGGCGTTAACTACAATGAGCAGTTCTTC
- TRBJ2-1 TRBV19 TRBD1 CATGDRGDNEQFF TGTGCCACCGGGGACAGGGGGGACAATGAGCAGTTCTTC
once TRBJ1-5 TRBV5-3 - CARSAYQDGINQPQHF TGTGCCAGAAGCGCTTACCAGGACGGCATCAATCAGCCCCAGCATTTT
- TRBJ2-5 TRBV14 TRBD2 CASSLSGGAWETQYF TGTGCCAGCAGCTTGAGCGGGGGGGCCTGGGAGACCCAGTACTTC
- TRBJ2-1 TRBV6-5 TRBD2 CASSYLAGSNEQFF TGTGCCAGCAGTTACCTAGCGGGGTCCAATGAGCAGTTCTTC
once TRBJ2-2 TRBV7-2 TRBD2 CASSLSGATGELFF TGTGCCAGCAGCTTAAGCGGGGCCACCGGGGAGCTGTTTTTT
- TRBJ1-4 TRBV9 TRBD1 CASSESGTGVEKLFF TGTGCCAGCAGCGAATCCGGGACAGGGGTTGAAAAACTGTTTTTT
- TRBJ2-5 TRBV10-3 - CAIATTGAQETQYF TGTGCCATCGCTACGACAGGAGCTCAAGAGACCCAGTACTTC
- TRBJ1-6 TRBV7-2 TRBD1 CASSLSGGYSPLHF TGTGCCAGCAGCTTGTCAGGGGGTTATTCACCCCTCCACTTT
once TRBJ1-2 TRBV18 - CASSPRYQGPPDYGYTF TGTGCCAGCTCACCTAGGTACCAGGGACCCCCTGACTATGGCTACACCTTC
- TRBJ2-5 TRBV7-6 TRBD2 CASSPRLAGGQETQYF TGTGCCAGCAGCCCGCGACTAGCGGGGGGGCAAGAGACCCAGTACTTC
- TRBJ1-2 TRBV7-9 TRBD1 CASSFRGQDYGYTF TGTGCCAGCAGCTTTAGGGGGCAGGACTATGGCTACACCTTC
once TRBJ1-3 TRBV5-4 - CASSLDNRASGNTIYF TGTGCCAGCAGCTTGGATAACAGGGCGAGTGGAAACACCATATATTTT
- TRBJ2-4 TRBV11-3 TRBD1 CASSPRQGPPAKNIQYF TGTGCCAGCAGCCCAAGACAGGGCCCGCCGGCCAAAAACATTCAGTACTTC
- TRBJ2-7 TRBV7-9 - CASAISGEISSYEQYF TGTGCCAGCGCAATTTCAGGGGAGATTAGCTCCTACGAGCAGTACTTC
once TRBJ2-7 TRBV6-6 - CASSQSSYEQYF TGTGCCAGCAGCCAAAGCTCCTACGAGCAGTACTTC
- TRBJ2-3 TRBV7-3 TRBD2 CASSLGLAVDTQYF TGTGCCAGCAGCTTAGGACTAGCGGTAGATACGCAGTATTTT
- TRBJ2-3 TRBV19 - CASSTLETATDTQYF TGTGCCAGTAGTACCCTGGAAACTGCTACAGATACGCAGTATTTT
few TRBJ2-6 TRBV5-6 - CASSFYSGANVLTF TGTGCCAGCAGCTTTTATTCTGGGGCCAACGTCCTGACTTTC
- TRBJ1-1 TRBV5-4 - CASSLGKINTEAFF TGTGCCAGCAGCTTAGGGAAGATTAACACTGAAGCTTTCTTT
- TRBJ2-1 TRBV29-1 - CSVGTAGFYNEQFF TGCAGCGTTGGGACGGCCGGTTTCTACAATGAGCAGTTCTTC
once TRBJ1-1 TRBV7-9 - CASSLPPGRERNTEAFF TGTGCCAGCAGCTTACCCCCCGGGAGGGAAAGAAACACTGAAGCTTTCTTT